The 5 T cell receptor beta chains below come from one sample, sequenced in a study of blood T cells in healthy people across ages. A second PCR of about 7 to 12 cycles used a sample-barcoded 5' primer and a J-beta primer mix. TCRdb re-called the 5' RACE reads through MiXCR, storing one row per CDR3 protein. The sample carries about 1.1 million distinct CDR3 sequences, 30% to 40% recorded once. Sequencing was performed on blood. These receptor sequences come from a man in his late teens or twenties in good health.

This CDR3 reads CASSYRSGGWKETQYF. CDR3 coding DNA: TGTGCCAGCAGTTATAGGTCGGGAGGGTGGAAAGAGACCCAGTACTTC. This chain uses TRBV6-6 with TRBJ2-5; 8 nucleotides agree with TRBD2. The J segment lost 3 bases and the V segment lost 3 bases, leaving 9 bases of the junction unmatched. CDR1 and CDR2 (germline): MNHNY, SVGAGI (reference sequence). The CDR3 consists of 16 residues.

The V call is TRBV7-9, the J call TRBJ2-1; maybe TRBD1 (6 bases). Per the germline V gene, CDR1 is SEHNR and CDR2 is FQNEAQ (reference sequence). V gave up 5 bases and J gave up 8 bases, with 16 bases separating them. The CDR3 is made up of 14 amino acids. DNA of the CDR3: TGTGCCAGCAGCCCCCGGGACAATTTTTATGAGCAGTTCTTC. This codes for CASSPRDNFYEQFF.

This clonotype was detected only a few times. The chain recombines TRBV20-1 with TRBJ1-1; the D gene is possibly TRBD1 (5 bases). CDR1 is DFQATT and CDR2 is SNEGSKA in the germline V gene (reference sequence). The V and J ends lost 1 base and 3 bases respectively, with 12 bases between them. The CDR3 length is 14 residues. CDR3 in amino acids: CSARVGGDDTEAFF. The CDR3 bases are TGCAGTGCTAGAGTGGGGGGGGATGACACTGAAGCTTTCTTT.

The rearrangement joins TRBV28 to TRBJ1-5, with TRBD1 matching over 9 bases. This CDR3 is built from 16 residues. V shed 3 bases and J 5 bases; nucleotides not matched to a gene: 8. Per the germline V gene, CDR1 is MDHEN and CDR2 is SYDVKM. As DNA, the CDR3 is TGTGCCAGCAGTTTTCCGGACAGGGGTAACTATCAGCCCCAGCATTTT. It translates to CASSFPDRGNYQPQHF.

J is TRBJ1-6 and V is TRBV7-9, with TRBD1 matching over 7 bases. Germline V gives CDR1 SEHNR, CDR2 FQNEAQ (reference sequence). The V and J ends lost 5 bases and 10 bases, in that order; junction bases with no gene match: 8. CDR3 length: 14 residues. This CDR3 is CASSPDGDRSPLHF. Here the CDR3 DNA reads TGTGCCAGCAGCCCAGACGGGGACAGATCACCCCTCCACTTT.